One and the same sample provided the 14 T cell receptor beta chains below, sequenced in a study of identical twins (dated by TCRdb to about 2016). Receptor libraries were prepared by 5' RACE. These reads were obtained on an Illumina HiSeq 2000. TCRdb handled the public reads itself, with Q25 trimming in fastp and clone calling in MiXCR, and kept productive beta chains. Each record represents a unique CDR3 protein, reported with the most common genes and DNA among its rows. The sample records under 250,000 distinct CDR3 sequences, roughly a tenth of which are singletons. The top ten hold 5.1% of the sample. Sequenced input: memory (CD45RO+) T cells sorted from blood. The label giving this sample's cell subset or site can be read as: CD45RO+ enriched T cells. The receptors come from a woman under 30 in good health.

The CDR3 nucleotides are TGTGCCAGCAGTGAAGCATTGATGGCTGTCAGAGCCAAAAACATTCAGTACTTC. Its translation: CASSEALMAVRAKNIQYF. V gene TRBV2 combines with J gene TRBJ2-4, with D unclear. Germline V lookup: CDR1 SNHLY, CDR2 FYNNEI. CDR3 length equals 18 residues. Trimming shortened V by 0 bases and J by 0 bases, and 15 bases separated the two germline ends.

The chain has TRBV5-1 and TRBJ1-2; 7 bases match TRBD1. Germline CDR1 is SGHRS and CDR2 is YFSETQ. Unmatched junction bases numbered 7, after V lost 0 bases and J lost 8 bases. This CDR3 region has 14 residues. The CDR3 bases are TGCGCCAGCAGCTTGGCTGCCCGGACAGGAGGCTACACCTTC. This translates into CASSLAARTGGYTF.

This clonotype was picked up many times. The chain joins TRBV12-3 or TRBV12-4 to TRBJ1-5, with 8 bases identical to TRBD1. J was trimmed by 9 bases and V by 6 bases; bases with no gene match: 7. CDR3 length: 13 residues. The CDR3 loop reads CASRLDRGLPQHF. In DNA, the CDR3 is TGTGCCAGCAGACTTGACAGGGGTTTGCCCCAGCATTTT.

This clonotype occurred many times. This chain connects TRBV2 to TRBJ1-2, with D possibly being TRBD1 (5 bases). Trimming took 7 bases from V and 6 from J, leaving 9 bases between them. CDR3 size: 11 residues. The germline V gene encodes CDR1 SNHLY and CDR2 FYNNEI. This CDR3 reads CASTRGDGYTF. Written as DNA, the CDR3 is TGTGCCAGCACGAGGGGCGATGGCTACACCTTC.

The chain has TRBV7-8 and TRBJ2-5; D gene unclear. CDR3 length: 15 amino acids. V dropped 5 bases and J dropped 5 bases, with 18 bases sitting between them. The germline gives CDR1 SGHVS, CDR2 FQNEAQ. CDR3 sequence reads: CASSALSGVGETQYF. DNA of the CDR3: TGTGCCAGCAGCGCCCTTTCTGGAGTGGGGGAGACCCAGTACTTC.

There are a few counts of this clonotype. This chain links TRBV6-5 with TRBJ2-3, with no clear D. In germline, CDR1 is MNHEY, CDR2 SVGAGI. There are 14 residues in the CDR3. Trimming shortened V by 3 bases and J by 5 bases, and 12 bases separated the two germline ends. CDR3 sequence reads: CASSYASTIDTQYF. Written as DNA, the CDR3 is TGTGCCAGCAGTTATGCTAGTACCATAGATACGCAGTATTTT.

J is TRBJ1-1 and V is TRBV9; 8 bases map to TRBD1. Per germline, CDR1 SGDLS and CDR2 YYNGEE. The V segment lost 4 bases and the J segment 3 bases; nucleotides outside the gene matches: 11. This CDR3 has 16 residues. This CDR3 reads CASSPGGTGLYTEAFF. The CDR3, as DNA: TGTGCCAGCAGCCCTGGGGGGACAGGACTCTACACTGAAGCTTTCTTT.

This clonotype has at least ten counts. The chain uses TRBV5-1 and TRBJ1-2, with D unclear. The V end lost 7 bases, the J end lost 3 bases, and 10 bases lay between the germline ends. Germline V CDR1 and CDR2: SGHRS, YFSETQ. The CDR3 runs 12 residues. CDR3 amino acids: CASSDFYYGYTF. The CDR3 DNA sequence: TGCGCCAGCTCCGACTTCTACTATGGCTACACCTTC.

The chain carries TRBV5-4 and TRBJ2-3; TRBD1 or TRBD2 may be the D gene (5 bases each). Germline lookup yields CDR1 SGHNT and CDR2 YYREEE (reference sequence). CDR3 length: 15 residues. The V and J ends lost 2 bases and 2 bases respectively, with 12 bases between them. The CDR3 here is CASSFSYGATDTQYF. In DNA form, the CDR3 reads TGTGCCAGCAGCTTTAGTTACGGGGCCACAGATACGCAGTATTTT.

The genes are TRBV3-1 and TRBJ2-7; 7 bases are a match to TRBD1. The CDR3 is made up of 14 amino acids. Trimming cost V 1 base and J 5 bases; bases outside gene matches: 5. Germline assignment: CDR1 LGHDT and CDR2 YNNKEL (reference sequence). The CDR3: CASSQGYRGHEQYF. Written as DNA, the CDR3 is TGTGCCAGCAGCCAAGGATACAGGGGCCACGAGCAGTACTTC.

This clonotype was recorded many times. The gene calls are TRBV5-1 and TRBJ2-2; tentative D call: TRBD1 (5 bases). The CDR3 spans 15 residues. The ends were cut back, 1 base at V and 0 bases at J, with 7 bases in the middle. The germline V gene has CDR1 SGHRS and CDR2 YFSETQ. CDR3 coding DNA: TGCGCCAGCAGCTTGCCGACAGCGAACACCGGGGAGCTGTTTTTT. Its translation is CASSLPTANTGELFF.

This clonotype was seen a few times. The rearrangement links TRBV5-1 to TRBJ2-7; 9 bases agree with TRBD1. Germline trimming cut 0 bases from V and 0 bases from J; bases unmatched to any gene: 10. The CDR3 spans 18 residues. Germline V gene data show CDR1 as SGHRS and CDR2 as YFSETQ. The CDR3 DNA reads TGCGCCAGCAGCTTGGCAATAGGTGGGACAGGGACCTCCTACGAGCAGTACTTC. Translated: CASSLAIGGTGTSYEQYF.

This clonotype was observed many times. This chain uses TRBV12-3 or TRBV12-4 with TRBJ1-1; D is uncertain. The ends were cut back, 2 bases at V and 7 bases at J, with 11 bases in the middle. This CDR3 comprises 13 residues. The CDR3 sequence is CASSLKSDLEAFF. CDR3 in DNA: TGTGCCAGCAGTTTAAAATCGGACCTTGAAGCTTTCTTT.

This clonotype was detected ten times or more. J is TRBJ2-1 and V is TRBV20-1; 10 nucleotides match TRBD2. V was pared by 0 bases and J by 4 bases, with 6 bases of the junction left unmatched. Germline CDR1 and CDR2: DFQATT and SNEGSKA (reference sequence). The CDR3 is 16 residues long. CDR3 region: CSARDQVSGGYNEQFF. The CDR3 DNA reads TGCAGTGCTAGAGATCAAGTTAGCGGGGGGTACAATGAGCAGTTCTTC.